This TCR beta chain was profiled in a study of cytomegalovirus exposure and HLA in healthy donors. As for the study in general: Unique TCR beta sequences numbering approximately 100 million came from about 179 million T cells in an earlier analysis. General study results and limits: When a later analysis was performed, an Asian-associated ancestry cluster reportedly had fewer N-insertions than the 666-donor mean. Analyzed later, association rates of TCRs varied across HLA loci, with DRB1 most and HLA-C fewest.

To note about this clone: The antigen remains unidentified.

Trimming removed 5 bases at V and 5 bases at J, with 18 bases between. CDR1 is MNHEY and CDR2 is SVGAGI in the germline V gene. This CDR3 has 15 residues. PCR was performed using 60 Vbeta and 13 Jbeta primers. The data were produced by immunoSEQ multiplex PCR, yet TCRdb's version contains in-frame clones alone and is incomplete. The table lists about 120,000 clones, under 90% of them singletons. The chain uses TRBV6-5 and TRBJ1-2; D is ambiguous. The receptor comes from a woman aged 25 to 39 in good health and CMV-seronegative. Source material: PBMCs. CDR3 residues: CASSPSISSGYGYTF. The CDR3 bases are TGTGCCAGCAGTCCATCAATCTCCTCGGGGTATGGCTACACCTTC.